This T cell receptor beta chain was observed in a study of T cells expressing NK-cell markers. Study at large: In sorted CD3+CD56+NKG2C+, CD3+CD56+NKG2C- and CD3+CD56-NKG2C+ T cells, TCR beta repertoires were obtained.

For TCR beta, cDNA was produced by 5'RACE template switching with UMIs. TCRdb reprocessed the 5' RACE reads, keeping one entry per CDR3 protein, no DNA. This repertoire comprises roughly 160,000 distinct CDR3 sequences; its ten largest clones make up less than 20%. Germline V CDR1 and CDR2: SGHTA, FQGNSA. The CDR3 loop spans 14 amino acids. The sequence was collected from a woman between 18 and 70 years old in good health. Sequenced material: blood T cells: a sorted CD56 or NKG2C T cell subset, CD4+ or CD8+ T cells, or bulk PBMC T cells (not recorded which). The V gene is TRBV7-2, the J gene TRBJ1-3; the D gene TCRdb calls, TRBD1, cannot be checked with no DNA. CDR3 region: CASSGQVSGNTIYF.